Presented here are 3 T cell receptor beta chains from one specimen sequenced in a study of blood T cell repertoires in COVID-19. Clones were read by immunoSEQ multiplex PCR, and TCRdb kept only the in-frame ones, dropping some. Of about 190,000 clones in the sample, 83% were seen once. Specimen: peripheral blood. Source of these receptors: a woman in her forties with acute or convalescent COVID-19.

The J gene is TRBJ2-7, the V gene TRBV27; perhaps TRBD2 as D (6 bases). Looked up from germline, CDR1 is MNHEY and CDR2 is SMNVEV (reference sequence). V lost 7 bases, J lost 1 base, and 17 bases lay in between. The CDR3 spans 15 residues. CDR3 in DNA: TGTGCCAGCAAACTAGCTCCCGGTAGGTCCTACGAGCAGTACTTC. As protein: CASKLAPGRSYEQYF.

The V call is TRBV12-3 or TRBV12-4, the J call TRBJ1-3, with D possibly being TRBD1 (6 bases). V lost 9 bases to trimming and J lost 2 bases, with 11 bases between them. The CDR3 runs to 13 residues. CDR3 region: CASRGTAGNTIYF. The CDR3 bases are TGTGCCAGTAGGGGGACGGCTGGAAACACCATATATTTT.

V and J are TRBV27 and TRBJ2-5; the D is unclear. The germline CDR1 and CDR2 sequences are MNHEY and SMNVEV (reference sequence). V gave up 10 bases and J gave up 4 bases, with 13 bases separating them. CDR3 size: 12 residues. CDR3 bases: TGTGCCACCGATGGGCAGTTAGAGACCCAGTACTTC. Encoded protein: CATDGQLETQYF.